The text below deals with one TCR beta chain. Its antigen is not known. This entry belongs to a study of PD-1 blockade in classical Hodgkin lymphoma. General study results and limits: According to reports, newly diagnosed patients had lower baseline TCR diversity than healthy donors, and relapsed/refractory patients had lower baseline TCR diversity still. Sources of repertoire differences remain undefined, possibly disease activity or prior therapy. Diversity similar to that of newly diagnosed patients was seen at baseline in complete responders.

Profiled with immunoSEQ multiplex PCR; TCRdb holds only in-frame clones, not every one. The data hold fewer than 15,000 clones, with around 85% observed a single time. The germline V and J ends were trimmed by 2 bases and 3 bases, with 15 bases remaining between them. The germline V gene encodes CDR1 SGHRS and CDR2 YFSETQ. The CDR3 contains 15 residues. As to time point: cycle 4 day 1 (C4D1), after less than seven weeks of nivolumab. Each patient relapsed following autologous stem cell transplantation, and prior brentuximab vedotin exposure differed. Purification of CD4+ T cells from thawed PBMCs was performed via magnetic negative selection.

The clonotype originates from a human donor with classical Hodgkin lymphoma. This specimen consisted of CD4+ T cells from blood, obtained before the fourth cycle of nivolumab. The V call is TRBV5-1, the J call TRBJ2-7; a weak D match, TRBD1 (5 bases). As DNA, the CDR3 is TGCGCCAGCAGCTTCCAGGGAACGGAGCTCTACGAGCAGTACTTC. It encodes CASSFQGTELYEQYF.